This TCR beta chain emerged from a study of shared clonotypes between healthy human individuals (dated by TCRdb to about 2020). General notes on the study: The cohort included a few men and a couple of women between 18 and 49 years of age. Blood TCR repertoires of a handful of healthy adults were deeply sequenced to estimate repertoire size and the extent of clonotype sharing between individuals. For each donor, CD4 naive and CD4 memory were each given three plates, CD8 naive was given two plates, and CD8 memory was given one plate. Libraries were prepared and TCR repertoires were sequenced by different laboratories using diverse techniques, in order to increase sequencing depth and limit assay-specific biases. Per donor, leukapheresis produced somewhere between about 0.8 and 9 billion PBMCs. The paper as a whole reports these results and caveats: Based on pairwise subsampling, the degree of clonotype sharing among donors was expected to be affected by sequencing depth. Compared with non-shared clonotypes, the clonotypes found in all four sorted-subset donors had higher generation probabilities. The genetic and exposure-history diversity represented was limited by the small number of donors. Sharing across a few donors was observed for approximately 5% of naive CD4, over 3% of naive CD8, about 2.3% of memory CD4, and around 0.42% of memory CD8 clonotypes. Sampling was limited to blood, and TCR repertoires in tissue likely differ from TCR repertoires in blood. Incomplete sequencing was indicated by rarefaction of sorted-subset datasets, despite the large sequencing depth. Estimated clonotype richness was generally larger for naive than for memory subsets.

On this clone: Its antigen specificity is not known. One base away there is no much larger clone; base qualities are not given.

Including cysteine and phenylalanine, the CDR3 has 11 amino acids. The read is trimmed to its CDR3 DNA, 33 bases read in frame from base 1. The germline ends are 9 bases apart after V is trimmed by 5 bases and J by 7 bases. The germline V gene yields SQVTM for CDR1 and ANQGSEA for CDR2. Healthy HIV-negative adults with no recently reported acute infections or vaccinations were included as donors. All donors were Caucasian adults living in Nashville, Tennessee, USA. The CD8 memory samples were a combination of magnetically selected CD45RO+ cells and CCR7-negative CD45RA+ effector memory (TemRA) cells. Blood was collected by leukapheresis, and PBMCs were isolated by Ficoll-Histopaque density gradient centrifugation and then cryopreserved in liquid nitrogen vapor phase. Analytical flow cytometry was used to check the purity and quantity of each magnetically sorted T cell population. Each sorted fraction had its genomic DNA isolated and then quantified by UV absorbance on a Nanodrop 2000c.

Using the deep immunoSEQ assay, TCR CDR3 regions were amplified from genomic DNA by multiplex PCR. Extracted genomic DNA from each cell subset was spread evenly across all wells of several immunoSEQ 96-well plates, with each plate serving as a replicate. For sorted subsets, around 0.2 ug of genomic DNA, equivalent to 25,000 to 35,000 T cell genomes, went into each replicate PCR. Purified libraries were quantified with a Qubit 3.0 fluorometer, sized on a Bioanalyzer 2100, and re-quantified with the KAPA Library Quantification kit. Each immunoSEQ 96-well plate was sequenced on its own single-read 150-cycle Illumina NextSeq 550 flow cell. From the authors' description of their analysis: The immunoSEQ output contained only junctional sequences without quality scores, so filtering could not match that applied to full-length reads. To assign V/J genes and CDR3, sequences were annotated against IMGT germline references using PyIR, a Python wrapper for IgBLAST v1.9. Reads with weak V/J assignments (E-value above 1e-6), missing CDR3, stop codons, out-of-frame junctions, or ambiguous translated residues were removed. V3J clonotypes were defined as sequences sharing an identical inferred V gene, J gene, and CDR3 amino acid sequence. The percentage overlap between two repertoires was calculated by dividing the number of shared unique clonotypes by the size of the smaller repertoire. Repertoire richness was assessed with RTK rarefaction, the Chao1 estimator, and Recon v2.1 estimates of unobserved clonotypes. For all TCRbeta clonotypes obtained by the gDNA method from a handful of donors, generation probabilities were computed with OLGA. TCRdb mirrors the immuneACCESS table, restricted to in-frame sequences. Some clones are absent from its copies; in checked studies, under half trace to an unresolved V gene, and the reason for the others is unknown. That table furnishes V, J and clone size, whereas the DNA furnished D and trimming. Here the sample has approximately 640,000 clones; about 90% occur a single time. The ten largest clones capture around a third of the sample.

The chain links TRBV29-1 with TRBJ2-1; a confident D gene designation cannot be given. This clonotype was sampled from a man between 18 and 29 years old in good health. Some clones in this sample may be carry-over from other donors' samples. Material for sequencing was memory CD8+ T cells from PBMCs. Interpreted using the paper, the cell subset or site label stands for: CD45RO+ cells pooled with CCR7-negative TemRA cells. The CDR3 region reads CSVRSVNEQFF. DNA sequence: TGCAGCGTTCGGTCCGTGAATGAGCAGTTCTTC.